These 17 T cell receptor beta chains share one sample of origin, sequenced in a study of naive and memory T cell subsets. Antigens for these TCRs are unknown. Overall study results and limits: Possibly reflecting memory cells re-expressing CD45RA, a few larger clonotypes occurred in naive repertoires, especially CD8.

Both TRBC1 and TRBC2 were covered by a beta constant-region primer of two equimolar oligonucleotides. Nested alpha and beta constant-region primers with the SP2 primer drove four PCR rounds on ligated cDNA. TCRdb independently ran MiXCR on the UMI-ligation and nested PCR reads; one entry per CDR3 protein. The sample lists 95,000 to 110,000 distinct CDR3 sequences; more than 14% were seen once. The sequenced sample consisted of naive CD8+ T cells from blood. The receptor set was obtained from a human donor in good health.

This clonotype was found many times. The chain has TRBV27 and TRBJ1-2; D not certain. This CDR3 comprises 13 residues. V shed 6 bases and J shed 1 base, with 9 bases lying between them. Germline lookup yields CDR1 MNHEY and CDR2 SMNVEV (reference sequence). The CDR3 sequence is CASSPRFNYGYTF. DNA of the CDR3: TGTGCCAGCAGCCCAAGGTTTAACTATGGCTACACCTTC.

V is TRBV4-1 and J is TRBJ2-7; tentative D call: TRBD2 (6 bases). Germline V gene sequence: CDR1 MGHRA, CDR2 YSYEKL. V lost 6 bases, J lost 2 bases, and 17 bases lay in between. There are 15 residues in the CDR3. CDR3 amino acids: CASSPLGTGTYEQYF. The CDR3 bases are TGCGCCAGCAGTCCACTGGGGACTGGAACCTACGAGCAGTACTTC.

The sample holds a few counts of this clonotype. The genes are TRBV14 and TRBJ2-1, with 7 positions matching TRBD1. The CDR3 is 16 residues long. CDR1 SGHDN and CDR2 FVKESK come from the germline V gene. The ends lost 0 bases at V and 4 bases at J; junction bases unmatched: 6. The CDR3 loop is CASSQETGVGYNEQFF. In DNA form, the CDR3 reads TGTGCCAGCAGCCAAGAAACAGGGGTTGGGTACAATGAGCAGTTCTTC.

This clonotype was seen ten or more times. The V and J genes are TRBV29-1 and TRBJ2-1, with D perhaps TRBD2 (6 bases). The V end was cut by 7 bases, the J end by 4 bases, with 17 bases between. The CDR3 extends over 14 amino acids. The germline gives CDR1 SQVTM, CDR2 ANQGSEA. CDR3 in DNA: TGCAGCGCACTTGGAGGGCTAGTTTACAATGAGCAGTTCTTC. It codes for CSALGGLVYNEQFF.

In its sample, this clonotype was seen a few times. This rearrangement joins TRBV15 to TRBJ2-7; D possibly corresponds to TRBD1 (6 bases). Between the trimmed V and J ends, which lost 5 bases and 4 bases, there was a span of 24 bases. CDR1 is LNHNV and CDR2 is YYDKDF in the germline V gene (reference sequence). The CDR3 length is 17 residues. DNA of the CDR3: TGTGCCACCAGCCCCCAACCAGATTCCAGGGGATGGTACGAGCAGTACTTC. Its translation is CATSPQPDSRGWYEQYF.

The chain's CDR3 is CASSLSGYTGELFF. CDR3 sequence (DNA): TGTGCCAGCAGTTTAAGTGGGTACACCGGGGAGCTGTTTTTT. The J gene is TRBJ2-2, the V gene TRBV12-3 or TRBV12-4, with D hard to call. V lost 2 bases and J lost 3, with 7 bases in between. CDR3 length: 14 amino acids.

This clonotype was counted a few times. This rearrangement joins TRBV7-8 to TRBJ1-5; TRBD1 agrees at 10 bases. The CDR3 contains 17 residues. V gave up 4 bases and J gave up 6 bases; unmatched junction bases: 12. Germline V gene data show CDR1 as SGHVS and CDR2 as FQNEAQ. CDR3 residues: CASSSVPGQGNSQPQHF. The CDR3 DNA is TGTGCCAGCAGCTCCGTCCCGGGACAGGGGAACAGTCAGCCCCAGCATTTT. Together with reference TRBV7-8 and TRBJ1-5, the CDR3 gives the full variable domain: GAGVSQSPRYKVAKRGQDVALRCDPISGHVSLFWYQQALGQGPEFLTYFQNEAQLDKSGLPSDRFFAERPEGSVSTLKIQRTQQEDSAVYLCASSSVPGQGNSQPQHFGDGTRLSIL.

V gene TRBV4-2 combines with J gene TRBJ1-2, with 7 bases fitting TRBD1. The J segment lost 6 bases and the V segment lost 4 bases, leaving 11 bases of the junction unmatched. The CDR3 loop spans 15 amino acids. The germline gives CDR1 LGHNA, CDR2 YNFKEQ. In DNA form, the CDR3 reads TGTGCCAGCAGCCCGCCGGACCCCGGACAGGATGGCTACACCTTC. It specifies CASSPPDPGQDGYTF.

This clonotype showed up many times. The V gene is TRBV29-1, the J gene TRBJ1-1; D unresolved. The CDR3 is 14 residues long. V was shortened by 6 bases and J by 6 bases, with 20 bases between the two germline ends. Per germline, CDR1 SQVTM and CDR2 ANQGSEA. The chain's CDR3 is CSVDDGRNYPEAFF. The CDR3 DNA is TGCAGCGTCGACGACGGGAGAAACTACCCTGAAGCTTTCTTT.

In this sample, this clonotype turned up many times. The rearrangement joins TRBV27 to TRBJ2-1; D is uncertain. This CDR3 has 14 residues. The germline V gene encodes CDR1 MNHEY and CDR2 SMNVEV (reference sequence). Trimming took 4 bases from V and 4 from J, leaving 11 bases between them. This CDR3 reads CASSSAADYNEQFF. The CDR3 bases are TGTGCCAGCAGTTCTGCGGCCGATTACAATGAGCAGTTCTTC.

Many counts were recorded for this clonotype. The V call is TRBV6-5, the J call TRBJ2-7; D is perhaps TRBD1 (5 bases). This CDR3 is built from 14 residues. Looked up from germline, CDR1 is MNHEY and CDR2 is SVGAGI. Trimming stripped 5 bases from V and 3 bases from J, with 14 bases between. This CDR3 reads CASSTTEVHYEQYF. The CDR3, as DNA: TGTGCCAGCAGTACGACAGAGGTACACTACGAGCAGTACTTC.

This chain joins TRBV7-9 and TRBJ2-1; 7 bases map to TRBD1. CDR1 SEHNR and CDR2 FQNEAQ come from the germline V gene (reference sequence). The V segment lost 5 bases and the J segment 6 bases; nucleotides outside the gene matches: 7. CDR3 size: 14 residues. CDR3 sequence (DNA): TGTGCCAGCAGCCCCGACAGGGTGGGCAATGAGCAGTTCTTC. Its translation is CASSPDRVGNEQFF.

The chain recombines TRBV5-5 with TRBJ2-5; perhaps TRBD1 as D (5 bases). Germline CDR1 is SGHKS and CDR2 is YYEKEE (reference sequence). This CDR3 is built from 15 residues. The V end lost 2 bases, the J end lost 4 bases, and 15 bases lay between the germline ends. CDR3 coding DNA: TGTGCCAGCAGCTTTTGGGGCAGCGTAACAGAGACCCAGTACTTC. This encodes CASSFWGSVTETQYF.

This clonotype was seen a single time. A read error is possible here, since a much larger clone lies one base away. This chain connects TRBV7-9 to TRBJ1-1; unclear D gene. Per the germline V gene, CDR1 is SEHNR and CDR2 is FQNEAQ (reference sequence). Trimming left V 6 bases short and J 4 bases short, with 3 bases between. This CDR3 contains 10 residues. CDR3 protein: CASRATEAFF. CDR3 bases: TGTGCCAGCAGGGCCACTGAAGCTTTCTTT.

This clonotype has a handful of counts. The chain recombines TRBV29-1 with TRBJ2-1; the D is unclear. This CDR3 has 13 residues. The germline gives CDR1 SQVTM, CDR2 ANQGSEA. Between the trimmed V and J ends, which lost 5 bases and 8 bases, there was a span of 16 bases. CDR3 loop: CSVLQPPFDEQFF. The CDR3 DNA sequence: TGCAGCGTTCTACAGCCCCCTTTTGATGAGCAGTTCTTC.

The chain uses TRBV24-1 and TRBJ1-5; D not certain. V dropped 1 base and J dropped 7 bases, with 4 bases sitting between them. The CDR3 is 12 residues long. Per germline, CDR1 KGHDR and CDR2 SFDVKD. The CDR3 DNA sequence: TGTGCCACCAGTGATTTAGGGCAGCCCCAGCATTTT. It codes for CATSDLGQPQHF.

This chain uses TRBV6-6 with TRBJ1-5, with TRBD1 matching 7 bases. The CDR3 has 16 residues. The trim removed 8 bases at V and 0 bases at J, leaving 10 bases unmatched. Germline V gene sequence: CDR1 MNHNY, CDR2 SVGAGI (reference sequence). As DNA, the CDR3 is TGTGCCAGCCGGGATCCAGGGGGACTTAGCAATCAGCCCCAGCATTTT. Translated, it gives CASRDPGGLSNQPQHF.